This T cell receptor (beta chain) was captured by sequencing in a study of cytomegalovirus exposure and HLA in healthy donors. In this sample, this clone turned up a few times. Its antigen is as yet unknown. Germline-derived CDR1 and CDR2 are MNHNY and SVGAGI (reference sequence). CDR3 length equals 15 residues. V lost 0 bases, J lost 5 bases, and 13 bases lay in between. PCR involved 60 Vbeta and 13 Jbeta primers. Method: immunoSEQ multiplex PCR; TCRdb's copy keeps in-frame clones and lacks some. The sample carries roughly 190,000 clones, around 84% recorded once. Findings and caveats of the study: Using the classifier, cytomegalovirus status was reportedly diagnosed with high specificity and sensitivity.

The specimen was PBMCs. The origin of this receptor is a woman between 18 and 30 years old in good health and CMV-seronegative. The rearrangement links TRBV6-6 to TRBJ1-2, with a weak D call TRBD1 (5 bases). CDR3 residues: CASSYSGDRGYGYTF. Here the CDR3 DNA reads TGTGCCAGCAGTTACTCAGGGGATCGTGGGTATGGCTACACCTTC.